This TCR beta chain emerged from a study of OX40 agonist ivuxolimab in advanced cancers. V shed 4 bases and J shed 4 bases, with 12 bases lying between them. The CDR3 runs to 14 residues. The germline gives CDR1 SGHDN, CDR2 FVKESK. Produced via immunoSEQ multiplex PCR; TCRdb's table is partial and in-frame only. The sample has roughly 48,000 clones, 84% seen once. The J gene is TRBJ2-3, the V gene TRBV14; either TRBD1 or TRBD2 may fit D (5 bases each). Sequencing used CD4+ or CD8+ T cells sorted from blood, obtained in a trial of the OX40 agonist ivuxolimab. This TCR was recovered from an adult with an advanced solid tumor such as melanoma, head and neck, liver or kidney cancer. The DNA of the CDR3 is TGTGCCAGCAGCCCGTCGGGGACGTCAGATACGCAGTATTTT. Amino acids: CASSPSGTSDTQYF.